Below, 3 T cell receptor beta chains from the same sample are listed, as sequenced in a study of CD8+ T cells in alopecia areata. Sequencing relied on a cDNA template that was reverse transcribed from extracted RNA. The assay was immunoSEQ multiplex PCR, and TCRdb's table has in-frame clones only and misses some. The sample holds about 280,000 clones, roughly 60% seen once. Treatment meaning: oral pan-JAK inhibitor, 5-10 mg twice daily. The sample consisted of CD4+ T cells sorted from blood, taken at week 24, from a patient treated with tofacitinib. The receptor source for this set is a human donor with alopecia areata.

The chain carries TRBV7-2 and TRBJ1-1; D call uncertain. The CDR3 is 14 amino acids. CDR1 and CDR2 from the germline V gene are SGHTA and FQGNSA. Trimming left V 4 bases short and J 1 base short, with 10 bases between. CDR3 protein: CASSYSGGNTEAFF. In nucleotides, the CDR3 is TGTGCCAGCAGCTATTCGGGTGGGAACACTGAAGCTTTCTTT.

Concerning this clone: Other DNA sequences of this sample code for an identical CDR3. The chain combines TRBV30 with TRBJ2-5; D gene ambiguous. The CDR3 has 13 amino acids. V lost 0 bases and J lost 2, with 7 bases in between. Germline CDR1 is GTSNPN and CDR2 is SVGIG (reference sequence). The CDR3 nucleotides read TGTGCCTGGAGTGTACGGGCACAAGAGACCCAGTACTTC. Residues: CAWSVRAQETQYF.

The genes are TRBV7-9 and TRBJ1-3; the D is unclear. The length of the CDR3 is 16 residues. Germline values: CDR1 SEHNR, CDR2 FQNEAQ (reference sequence). Trimming shortened V by 4 bases and J by 0 bases, and 13 bases separated the two germline ends. The DNA for the CDR3 is TGTGCCAGCAGCTCCCCTCCCTTGGCCTCTGGAAACACCATATATTTT. It codes for CASSSPPLASGNTIYF.